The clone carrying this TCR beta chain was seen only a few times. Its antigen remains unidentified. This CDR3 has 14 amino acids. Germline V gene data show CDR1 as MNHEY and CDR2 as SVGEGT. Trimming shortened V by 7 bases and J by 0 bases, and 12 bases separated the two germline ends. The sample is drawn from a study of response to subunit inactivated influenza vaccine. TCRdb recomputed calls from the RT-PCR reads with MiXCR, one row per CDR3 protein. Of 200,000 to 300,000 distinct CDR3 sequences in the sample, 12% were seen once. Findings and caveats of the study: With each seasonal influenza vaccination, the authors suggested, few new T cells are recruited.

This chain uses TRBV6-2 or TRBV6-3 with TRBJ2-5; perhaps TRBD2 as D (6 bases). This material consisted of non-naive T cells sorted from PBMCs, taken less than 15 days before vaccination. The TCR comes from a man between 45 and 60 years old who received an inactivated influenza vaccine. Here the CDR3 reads CASNREPYQETQYF. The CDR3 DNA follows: TGTGCCAGCAACCGGGAGCCTTACCAAGAGACCCAGTACTTC.